The 32 T cell receptor beta chains listed next were all sequenced from one sample in a study of blood T cell repertoires in COVID-19. Sequenced by immunoSEQ multiplex PCR; TCRdb stores in-frame clones only, minus some. Of under 300,000 clones in the sample, around 90% were seen once. Sequencing used peripheral blood. The receptors originated from a woman aged 25 to 39 with acute or convalescent COVID-19.

The CDR3 reads CASSPGTGSHQPQHF. The CDR3, as DNA: TGTGCCAGCAGCCCCGGGACAGGGTCTCATCAGCCCCAGCATTTT. The chain is built from TRBV7-9 and TRBJ1-5; TRBD1 agrees at 9 bases. Germline values: CDR1 SEHNR, CDR2 FQNEAQ (reference sequence). This CDR3 region has 15 residues. V shed 5 bases, J shed 5 bases, and the junction held 7 bases outside the gene matches.

CDR3: CAIPGADTQYF. In DNA, the CDR3 is TGTGCCATCCCGGGAGCAGATACGCAGTATTTT. The chain couples TRBV6-8 to TRBJ2-3; tentatively, D is TRBD2 (6 bases). CDR1 and CDR2 (germline): MNHGY, SAAAGT. This CDR3 is built from 11 residues. The V gene lost 10 bases and the J gene lost 4 bases, with 9 bases spanning the gap.

This clone has just one count. V usage is TRBV4-2 and J usage is TRBJ2-1, with TRBD2 matching over 10 bases. CDR3 length equals 17 residues. Trimming at V came to 0 bases and at J to 9 bases, leaving 11 bases not matched to a gene. Per germline, CDR1 LGHNA and CDR2 YNFKEQ. CDR3 protein: CASSQDLRLAGASEQFF. CDR3 nucleotides: TGTGCCAGCAGCCAAGATTTACGGCTAGCGGGAGCTAGTGAGCAGTTCTTC.

The genes are TRBV10-2 and TRBJ1-1, with TRBD1 as a possible D gene (6 bases). The germline gives CDR1 WSHSY, CDR2 SAAADI. The V and J ends lost 1 base and 1 base respectively, with 7 bases between them. The CDR3 contains 14 residues. The chain's CDR3 is CASSEYRENTEAFF. The CDR3 DNA is TGCGCCAGCAGTGAGTACAGGGAGAACACTGAAGCTTTCTTT.

V gene TRBV18 combines with J gene TRBJ2-7, with 8 bases aligning to TRBD1. Germline CDR1 and CDR2: KGHSH and LQKENI. The J segment lost 4 bases and the V segment lost 3 bases, leaving 5 bases of the junction unmatched. The CDR3 runs to 14 residues. CDR3 in DNA: TGTGCCAGCTCACCCAGCAGGGGGCAGTACGAGCAGTACTTC. It yields the protein CASSPSRGQYEQYF.

The chain carries TRBV18 and TRBJ2-3; 7 bases map to TRBD2. The germline V gene encodes CDR1 KGHSH and CDR2 LQKENI. CDR3 length equals 12 residues. V lost 3 bases to trimming and J lost 13 bases; unmatched junction nucleotides: 7. The CDR3 coding sequence is TGTGCCAGCTCACCCACTAGCGCTGGGGAGTATTTT. As protein: CASSPTSAGEYF.

The gene calls are TRBV9 and TRBJ1-1, with 9 bases identical to TRBD1. Germline V lookup: CDR1 SGDLS, CDR2 YYNGEE. CDR3 size: 15 residues. Losses at the gene ends were 3 bases for V and 5 bases for J; bases not matched to a gene: 8. As DNA, the CDR3 is TGTGCCAGCAGCGGGTCTGGACAGGGGTCTACTGAAGCTTTCTTT. Translating gives CASSGSGQGSTEAFF. Looking up the rest from reference TRBV9 and TRBJ1-1 gives the full variable domain: DSGVTQTPKHLITATGQRVTLRCSPRSGDLSVYWYQQSLDQGLQFLIQYYNGEERAKGNILERFSAQQFPDLHSELNLSSLELGDSALYFCASSGSGQGSTEAFFGQGTRLTVV.

The genes are TRBV5-8 and TRBJ1-3; 7 bases line up with TRBD1. The V and J ends lost 3 bases and 0 bases, in that order; junction bases with no gene match: 3. Per the germline V gene, CDR1 is SGHTS and CDR2 is YDEGEE. The CDR3 consists of 15 residues. The DNA of the CDR3 is TGTGCCAGCAGCTACGGGACAGACTCTGGAAACACCATATATTTT. This sequence encodes CASSYGTDSGNTIYF.

This chain uses TRBV10-2 with TRBJ2-7; the D gene is possibly TRBD1 (5 bases). The CDR3 consists of 12 residues. Germline V gene data show CDR1 as WSHSY and CDR2 as SAAADI. Trimming cost V 9 bases and J 1 base, with 10 bases left between them. The CDR3 loop reads CASRQLSYEQYF. In DNA, the CDR3 is TGCGCCAGTCGACAGCTTTCCTACGAGCAGTACTTC.

V and J are TRBV19 and TRBJ1-5; 8 bases line up with TRBD1. The V gene's germline CDR1 is LNHDA and CDR2 SQIVND (reference sequence). The CDR3 has 14 amino acids. V trimming: 10 bases; J trimming: 1 base; junction bases outside the gene matches: 6. In DNA, the CDR3 is TGTGCCACTAGGTGGACAGGGAGCAATCAGCCCCAGCATTTT. Amino acids: CATRWTGSNQPQHF.

The rearrangement uses TRBV5-1 and TRBJ1-4, with TRBD1 identical over 11 bases. The junction had 9 bases not matched to a gene; V was cut back by 0 bases and J by 8 bases. The CDR3 is made up of 17 amino acids. Per germline, CDR1 SGHRS and CDR2 YFSETQ. This CDR3 is CASSLVGQGVGREKLFF. As DNA, the CDR3 is TGCGCCAGCAGCTTGGTGGGACAGGGGGTAGGGAGAGAAAAACTGTTTTTT.

This chain joins TRBV5-4 and TRBJ1-4, with 7 nucleotides matching TRBD1. Germline values: CDR1 SGHNT, CDR2 YYREEE (reference sequence). The CDR3 runs to 14 residues. With 1 base clipped from V and 11 bases from J, the junction kept 8 bases outside the gene matches. Here the CDR3 DNA reads TGTGCCAGCAGCTTGAGTCCCCAGGGGGTTAAACTGTTTTTT. It translates to CASSLSPQGVKLFF.

The rearrangement uses TRBV7-6 and TRBJ1-6, with TRBD1 identical over 7 bases. The CDR3 is made up of 18 amino acids. Germline V CDR1 and CDR2: SGHVS, FNYEAQ. J gave up 7 bases and V 2 bases, and 14 bases lay outside the gene matches. The CDR3, as DNA: TGTGCCAGCAGCTTACTACCCGGGACAGTGGATTCGAATTCACCCCTCCACTTT. Protein: CASSLLPGTVDSNSPLHF. Complete variable domain (other parts from reference TRBV7-6 and TRBJ1-6): GAGVSQSPRYKVTKRGQDVALRCDPISGHVSLYWYRQALGQGPEFLTYFNYEAQQDKSGLPNDRFSAERPEGSISTLTIQRTEQRDSAMYRCASSLLPGTVDSNSPLHFGNGTRLTVT.

The V gene is TRBV30, the J gene TRBJ1-1; maybe TRBD1 (5 bases). Germline assignment: CDR1 GTSNPN and CDR2 SVGIG (reference sequence). This CDR3 is built from 14 residues. The V end was cut by 0 bases, the J end by 0 bases, with 8 bases between. CDR3 DNA sequence: TGTGCCTGGAGTGTTTACAGGTTGAACACTGAAGCTTTCTTT. It encodes CAWSVYRLNTEAFF.

This clone was counted a few times. The chain recombines TRBV2 with TRBJ2-1, with a tentative D call TRBD1 (5 bases). V was clipped by 5 bases and J by 8 bases, with 7 bases between them. CDR3 size: 11 residues. Germline CDR1 is SNHLY and CDR2 is FYNNEI. Written as DNA, the CDR3 is TGTGCCAGCAGTCAGGGTTATGAGCAGTTCTTC. Encoded protein: CASSQGYEQFF.

J is TRBJ2-1 and V is TRBV25-1; 7 nucleotides line up with TRBD1. Germline V gives CDR1 MGHDK, CDR2 SYGVNS. Trimming took 6 bases from V and 2 from J; bases not matched to a gene: 4. The CDR3 covers 14 residues. In DNA form, the CDR3 reads TGTGCCAGCAGGACGACAGGGCCCTACAATGAGCAGTTCTTC. This codes for CASRTTGPYNEQFF.

The CDR3 protein is CASSRRTSFDIQYF. The CDR3 region has the DNA TGTGCCAGCAGCCGCCGGACTAGCTTCGACATTCAGTACTTC. The chain carries TRBV3-1 (or the pseudogene TRBV3-2) and TRBJ2-4, with 8 positions matching TRBD2. The CDR3 loop spans 14 amino acids. Losses at the gene ends were 4 bases for V and 8 bases for J; bases not matched to a gene: 7. Germline V lookup: CDR1 LGHDT, CDR2 YNNKEL (reference sequence).

The rearrangement joins TRBV24-1 to TRBJ2-1; D may be TRBD2 (6 bases). V gave up 4 bases and J gave up 0 bases, with 12 bases separating them. There are 16 residues in the CDR3. Germline lookup yields CDR1 KGHDR and CDR2 SFDVKD. For the CDR3, the DNA is TGTGCCACCAGTGACAATAGCGGAAGCTCCTACAATGAGCAGTTCTTC. Its translation: CATSDNSGSSYNEQFF.

The chain links TRBV27 to TRBJ1-1; no reliable D call. V lost 4 bases and J lost 1, with 10 bases in between. From germline, CDR1 is MNHEY and CDR2 SMNVEV (reference sequence). The CDR3 is 14 amino acids. The CDR3 spells CASSSSYGNTEAFF. The DNA for the CDR3 is TGTGCCAGCAGTTCCAGTTATGGGAACACTGAAGCTTTCTTT.

The chain links TRBV19 to TRBJ1-1; D possibly corresponds to TRBD1 (5 bases). The CDR3 is made up of 12 amino acids. V was shortened by 8 bases and J by 4 bases, with 11 bases between the two germline ends. The germline V gene encodes CDR1 LNHDA and CDR2 SQIVND (reference sequence). In nucleotides, the CDR3 is TGTGCCAGTTTGGGGAGGGGCACTGAAGCTTTCTTT. This sequence encodes CASLGRGTEAFF.

The chain joins TRBV6-5 to TRBJ1-2; D remains unclear. The CDR3 has 13 amino acids. The V end was cut by 5 bases, the J end by 6 bases, with 13 bases between. CDR1 and CDR2 (germline): MNHEY, SVGAGI. The CDR3 sequence is CASSPLQLDGYTF. The CDR3 DNA is TGTGCCAGCAGTCCCCTACAGTTGGATGGCTACACCTTC.

In the case of this clone: A junction boundary mismatches the germline segment, possibly from a read error. The chain combines TRBV19 with TRBJ1-5; a possible D gene is TRBD1 (6 bases). The CDR3 sequence is 15 residues long. Germline V gives CDR1 LNHDA, CDR2 SQIVND (reference sequence). The CDR3 DNA is TGTGCCAGCAGTACGATCACAGGGTTTGGACAGCCCCAGCATTTT. Protein: CASSTITGFGQPQHF.

This sequence joins TRBV27 and TRBJ2-7; TRBD1 is a possible D gene (6 bases). Deletions cut 2 bases from V and 5 bases from J, with 16 bases between. Germline lookup yields CDR1 MNHEY and CDR2 SMNVEV (reference sequence). This CDR3 contains 15 residues. The CDR3: CASSLQARGVNEQYF. CDR3 nucleotides: TGTGCCAGCAGTTTACAGGCCAGGGGAGTCAACGAGCAGTACTTC.

On this clone: The junction does not match germline at one end; this may be a read error. V usage is TRBV7-7 and J usage is TRBJ2-3; TRBD2 agrees at 10 bases. Germline values: CDR1 SSHAT, CDR2 FNYEAQ (reference sequence). CDR3 length: 16 residues. In nucleotides, the CDR3 is TGTGCTAGCAGCTTAGCGTCTAGCGGGAGCCCAGATACGCAGTATTTT. Protein: CASSLASSGSPDTQYF.

This clone was seen just once. This chain links TRBV20-1 with TRBJ2-7; D perhaps matches TRBD1 (5 bases). Germline V CDR1 and CDR2: DFQATT, SNEGSKA (reference sequence). Trimming shortened V by 3 bases and J by 2 bases, and 14 bases separated the two germline ends. This CDR3 region has 14 residues. This CDR3 is CSASSVVGPYEQYF. CDR3 coding DNA: TGCAGTGCTAGTTCGGTAGTGGGGCCCTACGAGCAGTACTTC.

The chain carries TRBV7-3 and TRBJ2-1; 14 bases agree with TRBD2. The CDR3 runs to 15 residues. The J segment lost 8 bases and the V segment lost 4 bases, leaving 4 bases of the junction unmatched. CDR1 is SGHTA, CDR2 FQGTGA, per germline. In DNA form, the CDR3 reads TGTGCCAGCAGCTCAAGGACTAGCGGGAGGTATGAGCAGTTCTTC. Amino acid sequence: CASSSRTSGRYEQFF.

Only a few counts were recorded for this clone. The genes are TRBV14 and TRBJ1-2; TRBD1 agrees at 7 bases. CDR1 is SGHDN, CDR2 FVKESK, per germline. The V gene end was trimmed by 2 bases and the J gene end by 4 bases; junction bases not matched to a gene: 13. CDR3 size: 17 residues. CDR3 nucleotides: TGTGCCAGCAGCCAAAATTCAGGGGGTTTCTTCGCCTATGGCTACACCTTC. It is translated as CASSQNSGGFFAYGYTF.

V is TRBV3-1 (or the pseudogene TRBV3-2) and J is TRBJ1-2; 12 nucleotides agree with TRBD1. This CDR3 spans 15 amino acids. Germline trimming cut 1 base from V and 8 bases from J; bases unmatched to any gene: 5. From germline, CDR1 is LGHDT and CDR2 YNNKEL (reference sequence). For the CDR3, the DNA is TGTGCCAGCAGCCAAGTGGGGACAGGGGGCTTGGGCTACACCTTC. Its protein is CASSQVGTGGLGYTF.

The rearrangement uses TRBV10-3 and TRBJ2-1; 14 bases line up with TRBD2. This CDR3 comprises 15 residues. Germline assignment: CDR1 ENHRY and CDR2 SYGVKD. Trimming took 4 bases from V and 7 from J; bases not matched to a gene: 3. The CDR3 reads CAISAGTSGRNEQFF. The DNA of the CDR3 is TGTGCCATCAGTGCCGGGACTAGCGGGAGAAATGAGCAGTTCTTC.

J is TRBJ1-3 and V is TRBV7-6, with D perhaps matching TRBD1 (6 bases). Germline CDR1 is SGHVS and CDR2 is FNYEAQ. This CDR3 has 15 amino acids. Between the trimmed V and J ends, which lost 5 bases and 4 bases, there was a span of 15 bases. CDR3 protein: CASSPTGGQGNTIYF. The CDR3 bases are TGTGCCAGCAGCCCGACAGGAGGACAGGGAAACACCATATATTTT. Based on the CDR3 plus reference TRBV7-6 and TRBJ1-3, the full variable domain is GAGVSQSPRYKVTKRGQDVALRCDPISGHVSLYWYRQALGQGPEFLTYFNYEAQQDKSGLPNDRFSAERPEGSISTLTIQRTEQRDSAMYRCASSPTGGQGNTIYFGEGSWLTVV.

This clone showed up just once. This chain uses TRBV18 with TRBJ2-1; TRBD2 is a possible D gene (6 bases). V lost 6 bases, J lost 0 bases, and 9 bases lay in between. Germline-derived CDR1 and CDR2 are KGHSH and LQKENI. This CDR3 is 14 amino acids long. The CDR3 here is CASSLTSSYNEQFF. CDR3 bases: TGTGCCAGCTCCCTGACTAGCTCCTACAATGAGCAGTTCTTC.

J is TRBJ2-1 and V is TRBV5-5; no definite D call. Trimming removed 4 bases at V and 4 bases at J, with 9 bases between. CDR3 size: 13 residues. Per the germline V gene, CDR1 is SGHKS and CDR2 is YYEKEE (reference sequence). Written as DNA, the CDR3 is TGTGCCAGCAGCGGCATGCTTTACAATGAGCAGTTCTTC. The encoded protein is CASSGMLYNEQFF.